The rows below give T cell receptor beta chains drawn from one sample of a study of graft-versus-host responses after intestinal transplantation. Method: immunoSEQ multiplex PCR; TCRdb's copy keeps in-frame clones and lacks some. The sample consists of some 130,000 clones, roughly nine tenths of them appearing once. These TCRs are of unknown antigen specificity. The sequences come from unstimulated CD4+ T cells sorted from spleen or lymph node cells, collected before intestinal transplant. These receptors all come from a human donor who received an intestinal transplant. CDR3s include the opening cysteine and the closing phenylalanine or tryptophan. Some rows have no size entry. The others give once, few or many, or a class for an expanded clone.

v_call,j_call,clone_size,cdr3_aa
TRBV11-3,TRBJ2-6,few,CASSLFSRGLTGANVLTF
TRBV2,TRBJ2-3,.,CASSGPLAASTDTQYF
TRBV14,TRBJ1-2,.,CASSNHRPGGYTF
TRBV5-1,TRBJ2-7,.,CASTSGEALKEQYF
TRBV2,TRBJ2-3,.,CASSGQGASTDTQYF
TRBV29-1,TRBJ1-5,.,CSVYRGGGNQPQHF
TRBV7-2,TRBJ1-5,.,CASSLGRDRGRFQPQHF
TRBV27,TRBJ1-4,.,CASSKGQGATNEKLFF
TRBV19,TRBJ2-2,.,CASSIQGFGELFF
TRBV7-9,TRBJ1-1,.,CASSLEAALEAFF
TRBV6-1,TRBJ2-7,.,CASSEAAGEQYF
TRBV15,TRBJ2-3,.,CATSRGFASGGGADTQYF
TRBV15,TRBJ2-1,once,CATSPWGTKRNEQFF
TRBV9,TRBJ2-1,.,CASSVSGTGINEQFF
TRBV19,TRBJ1-2,.,CASSMGRLSYGYTF
TRBV10-3,TRBJ1-4,.,CAISESTGVREKLFF
TRBV6-5,TRBJ1-6,.,CASSSSLTVPNSPLHF
TRBV19,TRBJ1-1,.,CASSIFRTRGPMMNTEAFF
TRBV29-1,TRBJ2-1,.,CSVELGFSSYNEQFF
TRBV7-9,TRBJ1-2,.,CASSSSRDRAKGYTF
TRBV11-3,TRBJ2-1,.,CASSFERGANEQFF
TRBV15,TRBJ2-3,.,CATSRGSTDTQYF
TRBV1,TRBJ2-3,.,CTSRPLRRRLAGPDTQYF
TRBV6-5,TRBJ2-5,.,CASVWRRVETQYF
TRBV27,TRBJ2-7,.,CASTPGGLEGGEQYF
TRBV4-2,TRBJ2-5,.,CASSQDTGGQETQYF
TRBV4-1,TRBJ1-6,few,CASSQVVNSPLHF
TRBV5-1,TRBJ2-5,.,CASSVVAGGSETQYF
TRBV9,TRBJ2-5,.,CASSGGQLQETQYF
TRBV14,TRBJ2-7,once,CASSHRGGSYEQYF
TRBV19,TRBJ1-2,.,CASSISQGANYGYTF
TRBV18,TRBJ2-7,few,CASSPLSGPPYTYEQYF
TRBV2,TRBJ2-3,once,CASSYRGADTQYF
TRBV2,TRBJ2-4,.,CASSEALRLLAGPSF
TRBV18,TRBJ1-1,.,CASSSTREGKEAFF
TRBV29-1,TRBJ1-2,.,CSVEDRTDGGYGYTF